The T cell receptor beta chain described here comes from a study of identical twins (dated by TCRdb to the mid-2010s). The study in broad terms: TCR alpha and beta repertoires from monozygotic twins, unrelated adults of various ages and cord blood were deep-sequenced to test whether fetal clonotypes persist. To rule out contamination, replicate twin experiments were performed at different times with different library preparation protocols. Overall study results and their limits: Because the same donors could not be followed over many years, conclusions were based on cross-sectional statistical analysis. Excess twin sharing in beta out-of-frame sequences was weaker because fewer shared sequences lowered the signal-to-noise ratio. Invariant T cells such as MAIT and iNKT could partly confound zero-insertion analyses, although diverse VJ usage argued against such confounding for most clonotypes. Out-of-frame TCR alpha sequences shared between twins showed an excess of low generation-probability sequences compared with coincidental sharing between unrelated individuals. Abundant cord blood beta clonotypes had fewer insertions, young adult naive repertoires showed a similar but weaker trend, and memory repertoires showed no such trend. Out-of-frame TCR alpha sharing in monozygotic twins was systematically underestimated by recombination models, whereas sharing between unrelated individuals was in agreement with the recombination models.

As concerns this clonotype: Its antigen remains unidentified. No per-base quality is available; no much larger clone lies one base away.

Every donor in the study was a healthy Caucasian. The twin cohort comprised three pairs of female monozygotic twins, all aged roughly 18 to 29 years. The RNA used for TCR libraries was isolated from peripheral blood mononuclear cells. Taken from the germline V gene, the CDR1 and CDR2 loops are LGHNA and YNFKEQ. The CDR3 runs 16 residues from the cysteine to the phenylalanine. The sequence is cut down to CDR3 DNA, 48 bases in frame from base 1. The protocol used for the library was 5' RACE. The sequencing machine was an Illumina HiSeq 2000. Template switching added a universal primer binding site, and the final cDNA carried a unique molecular identifier that allowed TCR cDNA molecules to be counted accurately. Specific primers in the conserved constant-segment region were used to synthesize first-strand cDNA for the TCR alpha and beta chains. Each cDNA library was double barcoded, with a SMART-Mk sample barcode plus Illumina barcodes, to control for contamination. TruSeq adapter sequences along with Illumina sample barcodes were introduced in two successive PCR steps. Sequencing of the TCR alpha and beta cDNA libraries was done on the Illumina HiSeq platform using custom primers. Concerning the study's data processing: Unique molecular identifiers were extracted from raw reads with MiGEC, and CDR3 positions were determined with MiXCR. For each individual, recombination models were inferred using an EM algorithm with the repgenHMM and IGoR tools. The analysis of shared clonotypes was done with the tcR package in R, with sharing normalized by the product of cloneset sizes. Out-of-frame nonproductive sequences were analyzed to study raw recombination free of thymic and clonal selection effects. The raw public data were reprocessed by TCRdb itself: fastp quality trimming at Q25, MiXCR clonotype calling, in-frame beta chains only. Under each unique CDR3 protein, matching rows form one entry showing the most common genes and DNA. The V and J calls, along with clone size, are taken from TCRdb and not from the paper's own processing. The sample includes approximately 890,000 distinct CDR3 sequences, with 9% to 15% observed a single time. 1.5% to 2% of the sample comes from the top ten.

The same data also went into a second study, on yellow fever vaccine responses in identical twins. The second publication reports: The authors reported that the T cell response to vaccination in identical twins appeared partly convergent and partly personalized. In identical twins, the study followed T cell clones that responded to the vaccine with precision.

Recombination connected TRBV4-2 to TRBJ2-1, and TRBD2 aligns with 9 junction nucleotides. TRBJ2-7 matches the DNA end more closely, so the J call is doubtful. The receptor was isolated from a woman between 18 and 29 years old in good health. What was sequenced was PBMCs. The CDR3 protein sequence reads: CASSSGTSRSYNEQYF. The sequenced DNA: TGTGCCAGCAGCTCAGGGACTAGCCGCTCCTACAATGAGCAGTACTTC.